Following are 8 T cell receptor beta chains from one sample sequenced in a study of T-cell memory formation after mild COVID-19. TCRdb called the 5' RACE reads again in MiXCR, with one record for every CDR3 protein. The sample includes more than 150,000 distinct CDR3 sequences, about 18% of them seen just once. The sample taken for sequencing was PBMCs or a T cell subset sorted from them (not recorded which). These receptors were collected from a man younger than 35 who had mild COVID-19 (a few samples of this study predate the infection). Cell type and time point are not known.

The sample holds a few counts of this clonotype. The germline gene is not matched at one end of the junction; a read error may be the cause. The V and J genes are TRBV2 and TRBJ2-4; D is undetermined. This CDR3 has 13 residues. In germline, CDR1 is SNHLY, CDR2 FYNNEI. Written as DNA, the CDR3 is TGTGACAGCAGGCCCTGGGCCAAAAACATTCAGTACTTC. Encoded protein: CDSRPWAKNIQYF.

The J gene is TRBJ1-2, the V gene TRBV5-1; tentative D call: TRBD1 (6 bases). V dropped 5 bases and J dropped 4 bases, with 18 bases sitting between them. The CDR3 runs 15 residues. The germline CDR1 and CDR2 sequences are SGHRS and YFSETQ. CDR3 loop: CASSPGSSTGYGYTF. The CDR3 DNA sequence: TGCGCCAGCAGTCCAGGCTCTTCGACAGGCTATGGCTACACCTTC.

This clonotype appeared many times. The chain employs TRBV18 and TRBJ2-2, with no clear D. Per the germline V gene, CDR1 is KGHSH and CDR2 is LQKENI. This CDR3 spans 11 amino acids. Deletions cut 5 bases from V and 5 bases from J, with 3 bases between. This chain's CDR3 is CASSETGELFF. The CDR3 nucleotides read TGTGCCAGCTCAGAAACCGGGGAGCTGTTTTTT.

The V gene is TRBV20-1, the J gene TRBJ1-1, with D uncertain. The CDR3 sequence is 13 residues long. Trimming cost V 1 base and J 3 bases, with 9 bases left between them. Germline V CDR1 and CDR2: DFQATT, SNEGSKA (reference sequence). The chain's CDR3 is CSARGRADTEAFF. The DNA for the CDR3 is TGCAGTGCTAGAGGGAGGGCGGACACTGAAGCTTTCTTT.

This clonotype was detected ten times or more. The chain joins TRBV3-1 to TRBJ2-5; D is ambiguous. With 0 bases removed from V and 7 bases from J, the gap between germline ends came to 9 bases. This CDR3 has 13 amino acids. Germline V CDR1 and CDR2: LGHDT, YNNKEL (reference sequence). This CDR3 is CASSQEGFGTQYF. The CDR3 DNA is TGTGCCAGCAGCCAAGAGGGGTTTGGGACCCAGTACTTC.

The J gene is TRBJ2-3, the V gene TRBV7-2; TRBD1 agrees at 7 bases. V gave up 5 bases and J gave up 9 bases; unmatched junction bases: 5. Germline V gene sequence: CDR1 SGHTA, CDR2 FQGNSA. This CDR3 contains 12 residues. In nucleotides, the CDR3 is TGTGCCAGCAGCCCACTGGACAGGACGCAGTATTTT. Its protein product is CASSPLDRTQYF.

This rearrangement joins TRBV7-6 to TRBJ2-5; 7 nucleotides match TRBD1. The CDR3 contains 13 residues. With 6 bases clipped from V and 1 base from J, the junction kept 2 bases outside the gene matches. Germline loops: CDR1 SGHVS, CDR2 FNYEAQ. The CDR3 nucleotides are TGTGCCAGCAGAGGGGGCAGCCAAGAGACCCAGTACTTC. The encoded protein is CASRGGSQETQYF.

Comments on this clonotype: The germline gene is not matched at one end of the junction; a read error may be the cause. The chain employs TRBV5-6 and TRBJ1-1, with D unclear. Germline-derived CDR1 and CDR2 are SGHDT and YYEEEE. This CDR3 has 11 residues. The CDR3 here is CASTLHTEAFF. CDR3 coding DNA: TGTGCCAGCACCTTGCACACTGAAGCTTTCTTT.